The 3 T cell receptor beta chains below come from one sample, sequenced in a study of STAT5B mutations in CD4+ large granular lymphocyte leukemia (dated by TCRdb to 2022 to 2024). Libraries were built with the immunoSEQ multiplex PCR assay. The immuneACCESS repertoire file appears here via TCRdb, limited to in-frame rearrangements. These files lack a portion of the clones; in checked studies, under half of the deficit traces to unresolved V genes, and the cause of the others is not known. In this sample the table shows 20,000 to 25,000 clones, about 79% of which occur a single time. The ten largest make up less than 5% of the sample. The sample consisted of CD4+ T cells from blood buffy coats. The receptor source for this set is a human donor in good health.

This chain uses TRBV2 with TRBJ1-4; 8 bases agree with TRBD1. V lost 3 bases, J lost 8 bases, and 5 bases stayed unmatched. The germline V gene encodes CDR1 SNHLY and CDR2 FYNNEI. This CDR3 contains 14 residues. CDR3 DNA: TGTGCCAGCAGTGAGGACAGGGAAGGCGAAAAACTGTTTTTT. It specifies CASSEDREGEKLFF.

The V and J genes are TRBV7-9 and TRBJ2-1; D uncertain. V dropped 0 bases and J dropped 7 bases, with 7 bases sitting between them. This CDR3 region has 13 residues. CDR1 and CDR2 (germline): SEHNR, FQNEAQ (reference sequence). The CDR3 loop reads CASSLAWGNEQFF. The DNA of the CDR3 is TGTGCCAGCAGCTTAGCGTGGGGAAATGAGCAGTTCTTC.

The chain recombines TRBV6-6 with TRBJ2-2; D uncertain. The V gene lost 4 bases and the J gene lost 3 bases, with 12 bases spanning the gap. Germline V gene data show CDR1 as MNHNY and CDR2 as SVGAGI (reference sequence). There are 15 residues in the CDR3. Written as DNA, the CDR3 is TGTGCCAGCAGTTCCCGGCGAAGGGACACCGGGGAGCTGTTTTTT. Amino acids: CASSSRRRDTGELFF.